A selection of T cell receptor beta chains follows, all from one sample in a study of cytomegalovirus exposure and HLA in healthy donors. Produced via immunoSEQ multiplex PCR; TCRdb's table is partial and in-frame only. The sample carries about 160,000 clones, approximately 76% recorded once. The specimen was PBMCs. These receptors all come from a female donor in good health and CMV-seronegative. Both conserved end residues are part of each CDR3. D genes are given only for firm matches. A clone size is listed for some rows: how often the clone was seen (once, few, many), or a class if it is expanded.

j_call | v_call | clone_size | d_call | cdr3_aa | cdr3_nt
TRBJ1-1 | TRBV7-3 | NA | NA | CASSSERLTRGYTEAFF | TGTGCCAGCAGCTCTGAACGCCTGACTCGGGGGTACACTGAAGCTTTCTTT
TRBJ2-1 | TRBV9 | NA | TRBD2 | CASSVDPLAGGNEQFF | TGTGCCAGCAGCGTAGACCCCCTAGCGGGAGGGAATGAGCAGTTCTTC
TRBJ2-6 | TRBV19 | NA | TRBD2 | CASSITSGMGGANVLTF | TGTGCCAGTAGTATAACTAGCGGTATGGGAGGGGCCAACGTCCTGACTTTC
TRBJ1-6 | TRBV19 | NA | NA | CASSILRDPREPLHF | TGTGCCAGTAGTATCCTCCGGGACCCCCGGGAGCCCCTCCACTTT
TRBJ1-1 | TRBV21-1 | NA | NA | CASSKWQVALNTEAFF | TGTGCCAGCAGCAAATGGCAGGTGGCGTTGAACACTGAAGCTTTCTTT
TRBJ2-3 | TRBV5-5 | NA | NA | CASSLIRVTDTQYF | TGTGCCAGCAGCTTGATCAGGGTCACAGATACGCAGTATTTT
TRBJ1-1 | TRBV16 | NA | TRBD1 | CASSLGTGSTEAFF | TGTGCCAGCAGCCTCGGGACAGGAAGCACTGAAGCTTTCTTT
TRBJ1-1 | TRBV13 | few | NA | CASSLGVNTEAFF | TGTGCCAGCAGCTTAGGCGTGAACACTGAAGCTTTCTTT
TRBJ1-5 | TRBV19 | NA | TRBD1 | CASSMGQDAGQPQHF | TGTGCCAGTAGTATGGGACAGGACGCGGGGCAGCCCCAGCATTTT
TRBJ2-2 | TRBV6-1 | once | NA | CASSLTRIPGELFF | TGTGCCAGCAGCTTGACTAGGATCCCCGGGGAGCTGTTTTTT
TRBJ1-1 | TRBV5-6 | NA | NA | CASSPGVTWDTEAFF | TGTGCCAGCAGTCCCGGGGTCACATGGGACACTGAAGCTTTCTTT
TRBJ2-1 | TRBV5-1 | NA | NA | CASSPQGLAFNEQFF | TGCGCCAGCAGCCCCCAGGGCCTAGCGTTCAATGAGCAGTTCTTC
TRBJ2-7 | TRBV27 | NA | NA | CASSPLGGIEQYF | TGTGCCAGCAGTCCTCTCGGAGGGATCGAGCAGTACTTC
TRBJ2-3 | TRBV19 | NA | TRBD1 | CASSSQGTDTQYF | TGTGCCAGTAGTTCACAGGGGACAGATACGCAGTATTTT
TRBJ1-6 | TRBV27 | once | NA | CASSFGGSSPLHF | TGTGCCAGCAGCTTCGGGGGTAGTTCACCCCTCCACTTT
TRBJ2-7 | TRBV19 | NA | TRBD1 | CASNNGQGLYEQYF | TGTGCCAGCAATAACGGACAGGGCCTCTACGAGCAGTACTTC
TRBJ1-2 | TRBV5-8 | NA | NA | CASSLGWSGSYGYTF | TGTGCCAGCAGCTTGGGGTGGTCGGGGAGCTATGGCTACACCTTC
TRBJ1-1 | TRBV18 | NA | NA | CASSQDSHTEAFF | TGTGCCAGCTCGCAGGACAGCCACACTGAAGCTTTCTTT
TRBJ2-1 | TRBV7-2 | NA | NA | CASSPSAGIRNEQFF | TGTGCCAGCAGCCCCTCGGCGGGGATTAGGAATGAGCAGTTCTTC
TRBJ2-2 | TRBV30 | NA | NA | CAWRGGWGSHGELFF | TGTGCCTGGAGGGGGGGTTGGGGGAGCCACGGGGAGCTGTTTTTT
TRBJ2-7 | TRBV27 | NA | NA | CASSPGLLYEQYF | TGTGCCAGCAGTCCGGGACTTTTATACGAGCAGTACTTC
TRBJ2-7 | TRBV5-1 | NA | TRBD1 | CASSSASGGPYEQYF | TGCGCCAGCAGCTCCGCCTCAGGGGGACCCTACGAGCAGTACTTC
TRBJ2-7 | TRBV5-4 | few | NA | CASSPSPSYEQYF | TGTGCCAGCAGTCCTAGCCCTAGCTACGAGCAGTACTTC
TRBJ1-2 | TRBV15 | NA | NA | CATSGPGYGYTF | TGTGCCACCAGCGGACCGGGGTATGGCTACACCTTC
TRBJ2-2 | TRBV6-4 | NA | NA | CASSGQGGTGELFF | TGTGCCAGCAGTGGACAGGGAGGCACCGGGGAGCTGTTTTTT
TRBJ2-7 | TRBV21-1 | NA | NA | CASSSGTALSYEQYF | TGTGCCAGCAGCTCCGGGACAGCTCTTTCCTACGAGCAGTACTTC
TRBJ1-5 | TRBV7-2 | few | TRBD1 | CASSDPGQGIQPQHF | TGTGCCAGCAGCGACCCGGGACAGGGAATCCAGCCCCAGCATTTT
TRBJ1-1 | TRBV5-1 | NA | NA | CASSFWGSDTEAFF | TGCGCCAGCAGCTTTTGGGGCTCGGACACTGAAGCTTTCTTT
TRBJ2-3 | TRBV7-3 | NA | TRBD2 | CASSASGSTDTQYF | TGTGCCTCGTCGGCTAGCGGTAGCACAGATACGCAGTATTTT
TRBJ2-3 | TRBV19 | NA | TRBD1 | CASGQGGTDTQYF | TGTGCCAGTGGACAGGGCGGCACAGATACGCAGTATTTT
TRBJ2-2 | TRBV19 | NA | TRBD1 | CASRGTGDSGELFF | TGTGCCAGTAGGGGGACAGGGGACTCCGGGGAGCTGTTTTTT
TRBJ1-2 | TRBV19 | NA | NA | CASSIGGGGGGYTF | TGTGCCAGTAGTATAGGGGGCGGGGGCGGTGGCTACACCTTC
TRBJ2-7 | TRBV18 | NA | TRBD1 | CASSRTGGSYEQYF | TGTGCCAGCTCCAGGACAGGGGGGTCCTACGAGCAGTACTTC
TRBJ1-4 | TRBV7-2 | NA | NA | CASSLGSFVTNEKLFF | TGTGCCAGCAGCTTGGGGAGTTTCGTCACTAATGAAAAACTGTTTTTT
TRBJ2-7 | TRBV2 | NA | NA | CASSEAIRRLGVNEQYF | TGTGCCAGCAGTGAAGCGATTCGGAGACTCGGAGTCAACGAGCAGTACTTC
TRBJ2-7 | TRBV10-3 | NA | NA | CAISREQSNEQYF | TGTGCCATCAGTCGCGAACAGTCCAACGAGCAGTACTTC
TRBJ2-1 | TRBV6-5 | once | TRBD2 | CASRASGRFNEQFF | TGTGCCAGCAGGGCTAGCGGGAGGTTCAATGAGCAGTTCTTC
TRBJ2-1 | TRBV5-1 | once | TRBD2 | CASSSPRGVNGNGEQFF | TGCGCCAGCAGCTCCCCGCGGGGGGTGAATGGGAATGGGGAGCAGTTCTTC
TRBJ2-7 | TRBV29-1 | NA | NA | CSVESDREFSYEQYF | TGCAGCGTTGAAAGTGACAGAGAATTCTCCTACGAGCAGTACTTC
TRBJ2-7 | TRBV27 | NA | TRBD1 | CASSHRKDRGAYEQYF | TGTGCCAGCAGCCACCGAAAGGACAGGGGGGCCTACGAGCAGTACTTC
TRBJ2-7 | TRBV21-1 | NA | NA | CASSNGIGRGQGDSCYEQYF | TGTGCCAGCAGCAACGGGATAGGTAGAGGACAGGGGGATAGTTGCTACGAGCAGTACTTC
TRBJ1-1 | TRBV6-6 | NA | NA | CASSHGGTSNTEAFF | TGTGCCAGCAGTCACGGTGGGACATCGAACACTGAAGCTTTCTTT
TRBJ1-4 | TRBV4-1 | NA | TRBD1 | CASSQAGTGDYEKLFF | TGCGCCAGCAGCCAAGCCGGGACAGGAGATTATGAAAAACTGTTTTTT
TRBJ1-3 | TRBV30 | once | NA | CAWSRTTRSGNTIYF | TGTGCCTGGAGTAGGACCACTAGATCAGGAAACACCATATATTTT
TRBJ2-1 | TRBV27 | NA | NA | CASLDRGNGYNEQFF | TGTGCCAGCCTAGATAGAGGGAACGGCTACAATGAGCAGTTCTTC
TRBJ2-7 | TRBV4-1 | NA | TRBD2 | CASSQDWGGWRATNF | TGCGCCAGCAGCCAAGACTGGGGGGGATGGCGGGCGACTAATTTC
TRBJ1-1 | TRBV7-2 | NA | TRBD1 | CASSVRGQNTEAFF | TGTGCCAGCAGCGTCAGGGGGCAGAACACTGAAGCTTTCTTT
TRBJ1-2 | TRBV13 | NA | NA | CASRRQAERRGYTF | TGTGCCAGCCGAAGACAGGCCGAACGGAGGGGCTACACCTTC